This entry concerns a single T cell receptor beta chain. The clone's antigen remains unknown. Base qualities are not at hand, and no much larger clone is one base apart. Interpreted using the paper, the time point label stands for: baseline before first vaccination. The vaccinee samples were drawn from two UK trials, COV001 and COV002, one of which was a single-blind randomized controlled phase 2/3 trial testing AZD1222 (ChAdOx1 nCoV-19) in healthy adults. For TCRbeta chain sequencing, PBMC samples were collected from trial participants at day 0 and at day 28 after the second dose. This sample was taken from a study of T cell responses to AZD1222 COVID-19 vaccine (dated by TCRdb to the early 2020s). Background on the whole study: AZD1222 recipients whose second dose came at about 4 weeks and those whose second dose came at about 12 weeks were combined into one group, since spike-specific TCR depth and breadth did not differ between the two schedules. A total of more than 230 trial participants underwent TCR sequencing, of whom some 210 received two doses of AZD1222 and 26 received two doses of the MenACWY control vaccine. Trial participants were enrolled by age into 18-55, 56-69 and 70-plus year subgroups, with roughly 160, 29 and 62 TCR-sequenced participants respectively.

The CDR3 sequence holds 18 residues, the cysteine and phenylalanine included. Just the 54-base CDR3 DNA is kept, in frame starting at base 1. The germline V gene yields SGHTS for CDR1 and YDEGEE for CDR2. Trimming removed 4 bases from V and 4 bases from J; the gene matches leave 14 bases unexplained. Beyond this particular receptor, the publication reports: Participants were mostly white British, with more females than males. The authors suggested clonal diversity may have been underestimated. Nearly half of unique spike-specific TCRs reportedly recognized epitopes outside regions mutated in the B.1.351 and B.1.1.7 variants. CD4 TCRs associated with the vaccine covered the entire spike protein, and the dominant responses were in regions 160-218 and 743-854. Spike-specific TCR breadth and depth rose significantly after two AZD1222 doses compared with day 0 and with MenACWY recipients. The 56-69-year group was small, and its depth increase did not reach significance, likely because of low power. Because no samples from the day 14 peak response were available, repertoires could be characterized only after the peak T cell response. Conclusions about previously exposed vaccinees were limited because only 5 or 6 AZD1222 recipients were SARS-CoV-2 seropositive at baseline.

The CDR3 regions of human TCRbeta chains were analyzed by immunosequencing. The study's own analysis went as follows. TCRs in the repertoires were compared against a reference library of SARS-CoV-2-specific TCRs that had been generated with the MIRA antigen-specificity platform. Breadth was defined as the fraction of unique TCRs that were SARS-CoV-2-associated, and depth was defined as the fraction of total T cells that were SARS-CoV-2-associated. Using the MIRA data, each spike-specific TCR was assigned both to the spike region to which the TCR was reactive and to a CD4 or CD8 class. Log10-transformed breadth and depth values were compared by one-way ANOVA with Sidak's multiple comparisons tests. TCRdb retrieved this table from immuneACCESS and kept in-frame rearrangements only. Not all clones are present; in checked studies, unresolved V genes account for under half, and no reason is known for the remainder. V, J and clone size are those of that table, while D and trimming were read from the DNA. Present in this sample are about 140,000 clones, roughly 92% of which were seen just once. Around 5.1% of the sample goes to the ten largest clones.

The sample was peripheral blood, taken on day 0 of AZD1222 vaccination. The source is an adult in good health. The chain employs TRBV5-8 and TRBJ2-6, with 7 middle bases fitting TRBD1. CDR3 protein: CASSPVGGGFYGANVLTF. The nucleotides are TGTGCCAGCAGCCCGGTAGGGGGCGGATTTTACGGGGCCAACGTCCTGACTTTC. Full variable domain (CDR3 extended with the reference TRBV5-8 and TRBJ2-6 proteins): EAGVTQSPTHLIKTRGQQATLRCSPISGHTSVYWYQQALGLGLQFLLWYDEGEERNRGNFPPRFSGRQFPNYSSELNVNALELEDSALYLCASSPVGGGFYGANVLTFGAGSRLTVL.